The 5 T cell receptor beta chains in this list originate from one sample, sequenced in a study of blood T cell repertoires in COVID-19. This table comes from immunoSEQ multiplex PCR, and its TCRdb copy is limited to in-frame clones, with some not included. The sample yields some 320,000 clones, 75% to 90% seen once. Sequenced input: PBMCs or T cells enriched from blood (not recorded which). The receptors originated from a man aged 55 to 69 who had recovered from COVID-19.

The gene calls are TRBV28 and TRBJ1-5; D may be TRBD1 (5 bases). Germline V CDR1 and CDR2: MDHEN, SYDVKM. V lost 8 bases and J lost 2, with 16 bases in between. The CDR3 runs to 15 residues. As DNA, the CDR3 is TGTGCCAGCGGCCCGGGGGTTAAGGGCAATCAGCCCCAGCATTTT. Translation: CASGPGVKGNQPQHF.

CDR3 coding DNA: TGCGCCAGCAGCTTGGATAGCTCCGACCTCTACGAGCAGTACTTC. Residues: CASSLDSSDLYEQYF. The V and J genes are TRBV5-1 and TRBJ2-7, with D unresolved. V was clipped by 0 bases and J by 3 bases, with 13 bases between them. Germline V CDR1 and CDR2: SGHRS, YFSETQ. CDR3 length: 15 amino acids.

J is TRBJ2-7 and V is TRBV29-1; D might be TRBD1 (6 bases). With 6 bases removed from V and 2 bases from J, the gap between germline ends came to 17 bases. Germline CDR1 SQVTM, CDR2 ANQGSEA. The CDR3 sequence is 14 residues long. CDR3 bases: TGCAGCGTACGGGAAGAGACAGGACCCTACGAGCAGTACTTC. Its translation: CSVREETGPYEQYF.

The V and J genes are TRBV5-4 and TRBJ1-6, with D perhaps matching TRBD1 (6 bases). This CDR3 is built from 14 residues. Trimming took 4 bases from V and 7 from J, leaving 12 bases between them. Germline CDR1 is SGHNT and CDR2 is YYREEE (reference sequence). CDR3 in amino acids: CASSAQGSNSPLHF. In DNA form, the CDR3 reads TGTGCCAGCAGCGCCCAGGGGTCGAATTCACCCCTCCACTTT.

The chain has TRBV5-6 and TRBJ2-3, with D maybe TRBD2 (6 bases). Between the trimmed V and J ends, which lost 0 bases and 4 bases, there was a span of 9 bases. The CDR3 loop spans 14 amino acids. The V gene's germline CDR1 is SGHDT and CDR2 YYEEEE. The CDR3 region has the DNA TGTGCCAGCAGCTTGGACGGGAGCGCAGATACGCAGTATTTT. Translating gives CASSLDGSADTQYF.